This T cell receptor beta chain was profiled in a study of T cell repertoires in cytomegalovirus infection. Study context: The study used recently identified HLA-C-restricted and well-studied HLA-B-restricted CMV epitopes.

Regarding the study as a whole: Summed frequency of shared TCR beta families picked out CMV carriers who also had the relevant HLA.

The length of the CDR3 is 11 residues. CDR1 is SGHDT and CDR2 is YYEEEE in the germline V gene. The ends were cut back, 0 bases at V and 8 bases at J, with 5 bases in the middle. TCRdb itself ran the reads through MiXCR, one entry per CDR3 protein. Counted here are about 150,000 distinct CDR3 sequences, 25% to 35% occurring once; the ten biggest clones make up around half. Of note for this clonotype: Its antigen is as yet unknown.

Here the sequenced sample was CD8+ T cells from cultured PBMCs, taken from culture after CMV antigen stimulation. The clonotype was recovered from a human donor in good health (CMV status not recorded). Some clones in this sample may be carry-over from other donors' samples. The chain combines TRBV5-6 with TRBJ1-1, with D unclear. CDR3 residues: CASSLALEAFF. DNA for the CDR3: TGTGCCAGCAGCTTGGCACTAGAAGCTTTCTTT.